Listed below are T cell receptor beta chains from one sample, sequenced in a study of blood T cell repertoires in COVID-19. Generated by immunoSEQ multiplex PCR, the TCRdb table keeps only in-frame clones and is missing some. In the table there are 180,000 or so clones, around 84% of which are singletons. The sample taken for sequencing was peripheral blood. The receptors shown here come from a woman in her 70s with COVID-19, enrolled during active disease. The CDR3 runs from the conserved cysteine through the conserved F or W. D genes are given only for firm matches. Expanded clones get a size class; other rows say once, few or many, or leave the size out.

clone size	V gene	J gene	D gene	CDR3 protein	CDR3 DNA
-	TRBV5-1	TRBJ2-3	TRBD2	CASSHGETSGGTDTQYF	TGCGCCAGCTCCCATGGGGAGACTAGCGGGGGCACAGATACGCAGTATTTT
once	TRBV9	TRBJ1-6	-	CASSVAQGQSPLHF	TGTGCCAGCAGCGTAGCCCAGGGCCAGTCACCCCTCCACTTT
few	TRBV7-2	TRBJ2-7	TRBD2	CASSQASGVTYEQYF	TGTGCCAGCAGCCAAGCTAGCGGGGTTACCTACGAGCAGTACTTC
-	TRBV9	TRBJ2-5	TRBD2	CASSLLGGVETQYF	TGTGCCAGCAGCCTTCTCGGGGGGGTGGAGACCCAGTACTTC
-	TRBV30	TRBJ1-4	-	CACKGYGGEKLFF	TGTGCCTGTAAAGGGTATGGAGGTGAAAAACTGTTTTTT
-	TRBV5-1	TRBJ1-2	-	CASSLGANYGYTF	TGCGCCAGCAGCTTGGGCGCTAACTATGGCTACACCTTC
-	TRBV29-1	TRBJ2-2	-	CSVRVTGELFF	TGCAGCGTTCGGGTCACCGGGGAGCTGTTTTTT
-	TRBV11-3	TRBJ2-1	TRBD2	CASSFSPWEAGVYNEQFF	TGTGCCAGCAGCTTCTCCCCCTGGGAAGCGGGGGTTTACAATGAGCAGTTCTTC
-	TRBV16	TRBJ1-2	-	CASSQDFGQFNYGYTF	TGTGCCAGCAGCCAAGACTTTGGACAGTTTAACTATGGCTACACCTTC
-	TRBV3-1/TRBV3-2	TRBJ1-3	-	CASSQVFGNTIYF	TGTGCCAGCAGCCAAGTATTCGGAAACACCATATATTTT
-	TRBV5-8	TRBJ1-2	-	CASPNEDTRAPNYGYTF	TGTGCCAGCCCAAATGAGGATACCAGGGCTCCAAACTATGGCTACACCTTC
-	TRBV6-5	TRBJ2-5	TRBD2	CASATGLAGKETQYF	TGTGCCAGCGCAACAGGACTAGCGGGAAAAGAGACCCAGTACTTC
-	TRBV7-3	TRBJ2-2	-	CATTSTSANTGELFF	TGTGCCACTACCTCCACAAGCGCGAACACCGGGGAGCTGTTTTTT
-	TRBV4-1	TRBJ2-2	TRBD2	CASGGTSGAGELFF	TGCGCCAGCGGAGGGACTAGCGGGGCCGGGGAGCTGTTTTTT
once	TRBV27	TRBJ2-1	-	CASSSLRSGPYNEQFF	TGTGCCAGCAGCTCCCTCCGTAGTGGGCCCTACAATGAGCAGTTCTTC
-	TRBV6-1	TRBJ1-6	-	CASSELQGYNSPLHF	TGTGCCAGCAGTGAACTTCAGGGTTATAATTCACCCCTCCACTTT
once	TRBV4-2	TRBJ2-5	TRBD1	CASSQEGQEETQYF	TGTGCCAGCAGCCAAGAGGGACAGGAGGAGACCCAGTACTTC
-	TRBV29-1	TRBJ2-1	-	CSVERAGLNEQFF	TGCAGCGTTGAGAGGGCGGGCCTCAATGAGCAGTTCTTC
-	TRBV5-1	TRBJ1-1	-	CASSQRGTEAFF	TGCGCCAGCAGTCAGCGGGGGACTGAAGCTTTCTTT
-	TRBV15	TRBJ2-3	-	CATSRDGGADTQYF	TGTGCCACCAGCAGAGATGGTGGGGCGGATACGCAGTATTTT
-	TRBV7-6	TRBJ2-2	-	CASSPGSLSFITGELFF	TGTGCCAGCAGCCCAGGAAGCCTAAGTTTTATCACCGGGGAGCTGTTTTTT
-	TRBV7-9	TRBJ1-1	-	CASSVWEGMKTEAFF	TGTGCCAGCAGCGTATGGGAGGGGATGAAAACTGAAGCTTTCTTT
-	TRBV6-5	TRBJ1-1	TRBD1	CASTRGDTEAFF	TGTGCCAGCACCAGGGGGGACACTGAAGCTTTCTTT
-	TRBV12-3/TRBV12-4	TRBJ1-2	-	CASTDPGVGYTF	TGTGCCAGCACCGATCCAGGGGTAGGCTACACCTTC
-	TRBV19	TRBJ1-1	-	CASSIAGYAEAFF	TGTGCCAGTAGTATAGCGGGATACGCTGAAGCTTTCTTT
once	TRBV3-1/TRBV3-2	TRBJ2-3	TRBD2	CASSQGTRLVASGVEDTQYF	TGTGCCAGCAGCCAAGGTACTAGACTAGTTGCTAGCGGGGTTGAGGATACGCAGTATTTT